Listed below are T cell receptor beta chains from one sample, sequenced in a study of cytomegalovirus exposure and HLA in healthy donors. Some clones are missing from TCRdb's copy, which holds only in-frame ones; the method was immunoSEQ multiplex PCR. The table has around 150,000 clones, 75% to 80% seen once. Source material: PBMCs. These receptors were collected from a male donor in good health and CMV-seronegative. Each CDR3 is given with its conserved first and last residue. D genes are given only for firm matches. Clone size appears in some rows only: once, few, many, or a class for an expanded clone.

j_call,v_call,d_call,clone_size,cdr3_nt,cdr3_aa
TRBJ2-3,TRBV7-2,-,once,TGTGCCAGCAGCCCCTTCGCAGATACGCAGTATTTT,CASSPFADTQYF
TRBJ2-3,TRBV19,TRBD1,-,TGTGCCAGTAGTATAGGCCCCGACAGGGCAGATACGCAGTATTTT,CASSIGPDRADTQYF
TRBJ1-2,TRBV7-9,TRBD1,-,TGTGCCAGCAGCAGAGGACAGGAGTCTAACTATGGCTACACCTTC,CASSRGQESNYGYTF
TRBJ2-5,TRBV7-6,TRBD2,-,TGTGCCAGCAGCTTGAGGGCAGCGGGAGGAAGAAAACAAGAGACCCAGTACTTC,CASSLRAAGGRKQETQYF
TRBJ2-3,TRBV5-1,TRBD2,-,TGCGCCAGCAGGAGATCTAGCGGGGGGATAACAGATACGCAGTATTTT,CASRRSSGGITDTQYF
TRBJ2-3,TRBV7-2,TRBD2,once,TGTGCCAGCAGCTTAAATGCGCGGGGGGTCACAGATACGCAGTATTTT,CASSLNARGVTDTQYF
TRBJ2-7,TRBV2,TRBD1,-,TGTGCCAGCAGTGTGGTGGGACAGGGGGCCTACGAGCAGTACTTC,CASSVVGQGAYEQYF
TRBJ2-2,TRBV30,-,-,TGTGCCTGGAGTGTGAGGGTTAACACCGGGGAGCTGTTTTTT,CAWSVRVNTGELFF
TRBJ2-5,TRBV5-1,TRBD1,-,TGCGCCAGCAGCTTGGACAGGGGGAACCAAGAGACCCAGTACTTC,CASSLDRGNQETQYF
TRBJ2-1,TRBV4-1,-,few,TGCGCCAGCAGCCAAGTGAACTTAATGTCCTACAATGAGCAGTTCTTC,CASSQVNLMSYNEQFF
TRBJ2-3,TRBV5-8,-,few,TGTGCCAGCAGCCCGTGGGGGGGCCAGGGATACGATACGCAGTATTTT,CASSPWGGQGYDTQYF
TRBJ1-5,TRBV2,-,few,TGTGCCAGCACGGGCCAGGGGAATCAGCCCCAGCATTTT,CASTGQGNQPQHF
TRBJ2-3,TRBV9,TRBD1,-,TGTGCCAGCAGCACGACAGGGGGCGCAGATACGCAGTATTTT,CASSTTGGADTQYF
TRBJ2-5,TRBV7-2,TRBD2,-,TGTGCCAGCAGCTTAGGCCCTAGCGGGGGGTTCCAAGAGACCCAGTACTTC,CASSLGPSGGFQETQYF
TRBJ2-4,TRBV11-3,TRBD2,-,TGTGCCAGCAGCTTTAGCGGGGCGGGGAACATTCAGTACTTC,CASSFSGAGNIQYF
TRBJ2-5,TRBV9,TRBD2,-,TGTGCCAGCAGCGCGTGGGAGGGGCGCCAGGAGACCCAGTACTTC,CASSAWEGRQETQYF
TRBJ2-3,TRBV2,-,-,TGTGCCAGCCTTCGGACAGAAAGCACAGATACGCAGTATTTT,CASLRTESTDTQYF
TRBJ1-4,TRBV7-9,TRBD1,-,TGTGCCAGCAGATCCCCAGGGGGACGAAATGAAAAACTGTTTTTT,CASRSPGGRNEKLFF
TRBJ1-1,TRBV4-1,-,few,TGCGCCAGCAGCTTTATTAGTGGGGCGAACACTGAAGCTTTCTTT,CASSFISGANTEAFF
TRBJ2-7,TRBV30,-,-,TGTGCCTGGAGTCCCGGTACCTACGAGCAGTACTTC,CAWSPGTYEQYF
TRBJ1-5,TRBV19,TRBD1,-,TGTGCCAGTAGTCCCCGACAGGGGTACCAAAATCAGCCCCAGCATTTT,CASSPRQGYQNQPQHF
TRBJ1-2,TRBV11-3,TRBD1,-,TGTGCCAGCAGCCCCCGACAGGGGGCTAACTATGGCTACACCTTC,CASSPRQGANYGYTF
TRBJ1-1,TRBV6-5,TRBD1,-,TGTGCCAGCAGTTACAAAGCGACAGGGCTCGGGGCTTTCTTT,CASSYKATGLGAFF
TRBJ2-1,TRBV7-8,TRBD2,-,TGTGCCAGCAGCTTAGTCTGGGAGGGAGGGGACAATGAGCAGTTCTTC,CASSLVWEGGDNEQFF
TRBJ2-7,TRBV19,TRBD1,-,TGTGCCAGTACAGACAGGGCCTACGAGCAGTACTTC,CASTDRAYEQYF
TRBJ1-5,TRBV2,-,once,TGTGCCAGCAGTGAGACACCAATTAATCAGCCCCAGCATTTT,CASSETPINQPQHF
TRBJ2-2,TRBV6-1,-,-,TGTGCCAGCAGCGGGACTCAGACCGGGGAGCTGTTTTTT,CASSGTQTGELFF
TRBJ2-7,TRBV7-2,-,few,TGTGCCAGCAGCTTAGGGGCCGGGGACTACGAGCAGTACTTC,CASSLGAGDYEQYF
TRBJ2-7,TRBV20-1,-,-,TGCAGTGCTCCCGACAACTACGAGCAGTACTTC,CSAPDNYEQYF
TRBJ2-7,TRBV7-9,TRBD1,once,TGTGCCAGCAGCTCCAGGAGAGACAGGGCCGAGCAGTACTTC,CASSSRRDRAEQYF
TRBJ1-4,TRBV25-1,TRBD1,-,TGTGCCAGCAGTGCGGACAGGGGAGGGTCGGCACGTGAAAAACTGTTTTTT,CASSADRGGSAREKLFF
TRBJ1-5,TRBV7-2,-,-,TGTGCCAGCAGCTTAAATTTTGACAGCTATCAGCCCCAGCATTTT,CASSLNFDSYQPQHF
TRBJ1-1,TRBV5-6,TRBD1,-,TGTGCCAGCACCGGGACAGGGGGAATTGAAGCTTTCTTT,CASTGTGGIEAFF
TRBJ2-3,TRBV6-4,TRBD2,-,TGTGCCAGCAGCCCTGAGACTAGCGGCACAGATACGCAGTATTTT,CASSPETSGTDTQYF
TRBJ2-7,TRBV6-5,-,once,TGTGCCAGCAGTTACCTTAGGAACGGAGGCGAGCAGTACTTC,CASSYLRNGGEQYF
TRBJ1-2,TRBV19,TRBD1,-,TGTGCCAGTAGCCCCGGGACAGGGAGAAGTTACACCTTC,CASSPGTGRSYTF
TRBJ1-5,TRBV29-1,TRBD1,few,TGCAGCGTCAGACAGGGTGAGCGGCAGCCCCAGCATTTT,CSVRQGERQPQHF
TRBJ2-1,TRBV11-2,TRBD2,-,TGTGCCAGCAGCTTAGGGGGACTAGGGTACCTTGAGCAGTTCTTC,CASSLGGLGYLEQFF
TRBJ1-2,TRBV2,TRBD1,-,TGTGCCAGCAGTCCCGACAGGGGGCAGACGTATGGCTACACCTTC,CASSPDRGQTYGYTF
TRBJ1-6,TRBV6-5,-,-,TGTGCCAGCGGGAAGGACTCGCCCCTCCACTTT,CASGKDSPLHF
TRBJ2-5,TRBV5-1,TRBD1,-,TGCGCCAGCACCGGGACAGCAGAAGAGACCCAGTACTTC,CASTGTAEETQYF
TRBJ2-5,TRBV30,TRBD2,few,TGTGCCTGGAGTGTAGCGGGGCAGACCCAGTACTTC,CAWSVAGQTQYF
TRBJ2-6,TRBV7-2,TRBD1,-,TGTGCCAGCAGCACACAGGGACAGGGGAACGGGGCCAACGTCCTGACTTTC,CASSTQGQGNGANVLTF
TRBJ2-1,TRBV4-3,-,-,TGCGCCAGCAGCCCCGGCTTAAGGGGGGGCAATGAGCAGTTCTTC,CASSPGLRGGNEQFF
TRBJ1-1,TRBV6-6,-,few,TGTGCCAGCAGTTACGCACAGATTGACACTGAAGCTTTCTTT,CASSYAQIDTEAFF
TRBJ1-1,TRBV7-9,-,-,TGTGCCAGCAGCTTCGCCGGGGGGGACACTGAAGCTTTCTTT,CASSFAGGDTEAFF
TRBJ2-7,TRBV30,-,-,TGTGCCTGGAGCTTACCGGGCGAGCAGTACTTC,CAWSLPGEQYF